One T cell receptor beta chain is described in this entry. The clone's antigen remains unknown. No much larger clone exists at a distance of one base, and base qualities are not known. The receptor library was made with the immunoSEQ multiplex PCR assay. For the multiplex PCR, a mixture combining 60 forward primers for TCR Vbeta segments and 13 reverse primers for TCR Jbeta segments was used. The CDR3 region of rearranged TCR beta genes was amplified from genomic DNA by a multiplex PCR assay. Amplified TCR beta libraries were sequenced as 87-base-pair reads on the Illumina HiSeq System. Per the source publication's procedure: A later analysis counted approximately 76 million unique TCR beta chains across the roughly 700 repertoires, and approximately 11 million of these chains were shared by at least two donors. To remove PCR and sequencing errors, raw reads were error-corrected and collapsed into unique sequences using a nearest-neighbor algorithm that merged closely related sequences. To assign V, D and J gene segments, CDR3 sequences were aligned to IMGT reference sequences. For a sequence to be retained, a match of at least six nucleotides to both a V gene segment and a J gene segment was required. Rearrangements were called productive when the CDR3 lacked stop codons and stayed in frame with V and J; all others were non-productive. Following IMGT convention, CDR3 was defined as the stretch from the second conserved V-encoded cysteine to the conserved J-encoded phenylalanine. The earlier analysis of about 610 of the donors excluded sequences that lacked an unambiguous match to a single V gene segment. In an earlier analysis of 587 of the donors, V segments were called functional above 56.7% productive rearrangements and were called segregating when the between-donor standard deviation exceeded 5%. A statistical classification framework was developed to diagnose cytomegalovirus status using the catalog of TCR beta chain sequences. A later analysis assigned V and J genes by comparing TCR nucleotide sequences with IMGT/GENE-DB human TR gene sequences. In a later analysis, CDR3 sequences and most-parsimonious VDJ recombination scenarios were assigned using the TCRdist pipeline. In a later analysis, each TCR beta chain was defined by its CDR3 amino acid sequence together with its V-gene family, and reads lacking a unique V-gene family were excluded. As a way to deal with suspected cross-contamination and a sequencing artifact, a later analysis dropped 640 or so nucleotide sequences that were highly shared and had low generation probability. In a later analysis, a clonal expansion index for each public chain was calculated from normalized within-repertoire ranks of inferred template counts. Generation probabilities in a later analysis came from a VDJ recombination model fitted to out-of-frame rearrangements, and those results were checked against IGoR. In a later analysis, hypergeometric tests were used to score TCR-TCR, TCR-HLA and TCR-CMV co-occurrence, with a repertoire-size bias correction applied to TCR pairs. A later analysis estimated false discovery rates by permuting HLA or CMV assignments 20 times. In a later analysis, co-occurring TCRs were grouped with DBSCAN, and TCRdist sequence similarity was added when clustering was performed within HLA-allele-positive subsets. Co-occurrence clustering excluded repertoires with fewer than 30,000 or more than 120,000 public chains, plus five with anomalous nucleotide sharing. TCRdb obtained this table from immuneACCESS and retained in-frame rearrangements with V and J assigned. These tables miss some clones; where compared with another copy, unresolved V genes account for less than half of the shortfall, and the remainder is unexplained. Clone size and V and J calls were adopted from that table, with D and trimming inferred from the DNA. This sample holds some 190,000 clones; around nine tenths were observed only once. The ten largest account for about 1.7% of the sample.

The record originates from a study of cytomegalovirus exposure and HLA in healthy donors (dated by TCRdb to the late 2010s). In terms of the full investigation: An earlier analysis of some 620 of the donors reported over 250 Gb of sequence data and 100 million to 120 million unique TCR beta sequences obtained from 150 million to 200 million T cells. Across 398 genotyped donors of the cohort, an average of approximately 200,000 unique TCR beta nucleotide sequences per donor were sequenced, and roughly a sixth of those sequences were non-productive. The aim of the study was to test whether cataloging public T cell receptors could identify signatures of past pathogen exposure. To decide whether each TCR beta V gene segment behaved as functional or pseudogenic, an earlier analysis of several hundred of the donors relied on high-throughput TCR beta sequencing. The genetic ancestry cluster associated with self-reported Caucasian donors included 81% of the roughly 400 genotyped donors. Around 330 gigabases of sequencing data and around 85 million unique TCR sequences made up an early release that covered 640 HLA-typed donors. The study profiled the T cell repertoires of under 850 subjects by immunosequencing and related them to cytomegalovirus serostatus. Because of strong linkage in the cohort, roughly five DR-DQ haplotypes were treated as single units for association and clustering. In addition to the first cohort of roughly 700 subjects, a separate validation cohort of under 150 different subjects was used. In the later analysis, no new phenotypic data were used to find candidate immune exposures; instead, reliance was placed on TCR beta sequences and their occurrence across donors. The number of donors typed differed by locus, with about 629-630 for A, B, C, DRB1 and DQB1, 522 for DQA1, nearly 610 for DPA1, and some 440 for DPB1. Donor age, sex, ethnicity and CMV serostatus were collected together with the repertoire data. All discovery cohort repertoires had been generated on a single sequencing platform. To predict cytomegalovirus infection status, the study brought together high-throughput TCR immunosequencing, statistical association of individual TCRs with disease status, and machine learning. Genome-wide SNP genotypes for about 65% of the roughly 670 donors were used in a later genetic analysis, which treated that subset as a discovery cohort. Both class I and class II loci were covered by HLA typing, at four-digit resolution. A later analysis re-examined previously published TCR beta repertoires from several hundred donors and added high-resolution HLA genotyping to investigate patterns of TCR occurrence. Paper-wide results and their limitations: An association between a missense DCLRE1C variant and V-gene and J-gene trimming of TCR beta chains was found in a later genetic analysis and replicated in an independent cohort. At a false discovery rate of 0.05, a later analysis linked some 18,000 TCR beta sequences to specific HLA alleles. A later analysis found that HLA-associated TCR beta chains were more clonally expanded and had lower generation probabilities than equally common non-associated chains. In a later analysis, TCR association rates were found to vary across HLA loci, with the most associated TCRs seen for DRB1 alleles and the fewest for HLA-C alleles. Immune exposure information for the cohort was limited to CMV serostatus. Only TCR beta chains were sequenced in this cohort, and the absence of alpha or paired-chain data limited detectable features. A cluster of highly shared sequence variants was judged likely to be a technical artifact of the sequencing pipeline. The study gave a list of under 200 TCR beta chains associated with cytomegalovirus. It was suggested by the authors that the approach could potentially be generalized to other disease states and immunological phenotypes. The classifier was reported to diagnose cytomegalovirus status with high specificity and sensitivity in both the original and validation cohorts. In a later analysis, most CMV-associated TCR beta chains were found to appear HLA-restricted, with HLA associations seemingly driven largely by CMV exposure. Some IMGT-functional V segments, including TRBV6-2 and TRBV6-3, could not be told apart with the 87-base-pair reads, so those segments were excluded. An earlier analysis of 587 of the donors showed that most TCR beta V segments appeared in productive rearrangements either about 87% or about 30% of the time, which broadly matched IMGT annotations. According to a later genetic analysis, donors in an Asian-associated ancestry cluster had fewer N-insertions in productive TCRs than the approximately 650-donor mean. Most TCR sequences were seen in very few donors, while some public TCRs were found in many individuals. A further reported finding was that TCR beta sequences accurately predicted the HLA-A and HLA-B alleles for most subjects in the first cohort. When HLA alleles, especially DR and DQ, strongly co-occurred, attributing TCR associations to individual alleles was difficult. Sequencing depth was assumed to be roughly uniform across donors in the presence/absence analyses, though that assumption may not hold. Correlated functional status among segregating V segments might reflect linkage disequilibrium, but an unknown experimental factor could not be ruled out. Because HLA typing was unavailable for some donors at each locus, only the typed subset was used in association tests. About 17 rarely observed V segments, including chromosome 9 orphons, were excluded from the earlier analysis of several hundred of the donors because counts were too low. A later analysis reported that several top co-occurrence clusters appeared linked to parvovirus B19, influenza, CMV and Epstein-Barr virus. A few of the identified cytomegalovirus-associated TCR beta chains were confirmed in vitro to be specific for cytomegalovirus antigens.

The CDR3, from cysteine to phenylalanine, totals 15 residues. Only the CDR3 portion is preserved as DNA: 45 bases, with reading frame beginning at the first base. For CDR1 and CDR2, the germline V gene (reference sequence) lists GTSNPN and SVGIG. Compared with germline, V lacks 3 bases and J lacks 7 bases; bases without a gene match: 12. The cohort comprised fewer than 700 healthy bone marrow donors. At the time of sampling, every cohort member was nominally healthy, though immune exposures that went unrecorded were likely present. The donor was CMV seronegative and belonged to the group of 350 to 400 seronegative cohort members. Every donor gave a peripheral blood sample, and the peripheral blood mononuclear cells from that sample were used for TCR beta sequencing. Genomic DNA was extracted from the blood cell samples with the Qiagen DNeasy Blood Extraction Kit.

The TCR sequence derives from a young woman in good health and CMV-seronegative. The specimen sequenced was PBMCs. The V gene is TRBV30 and the J gene is TRBJ1-5, and TRBD1 matches 7 of the central bases. In nucleotides, the sequence is TGTGCCTGGAGCCCACAAGGGGGCGGGGGGCAGCCCCAGCATTTT. It translates to CAWSPQGGGGQPQHF.